The 14 T cell receptor beta chains below were found in one sample sequenced in a study of cytomegalovirus exposure and HLA in healthy donors. The study ran its PCR with 60 Vbeta and 13 Jbeta primers. This table comes from immunoSEQ multiplex PCR, and its TCRdb copy is limited to in-frame clones, with some not included. The sample consists of about 59,000 clones, 75% to 90% of them appearing once. Sequencing used PBMCs. These receptors were taken from a woman aged 40 to 55 in good health and CMV-seronegative.

This chain links TRBV28 with TRBJ2-3, with 9 nucleotides matching TRBD2. There are 15 residues in the CDR3. Trimming at V came to 1 base and at J to 4 bases, leaving 3 bases not matched to a gene. Germline CDR1 and CDR2: MDHEN and SYDVKM. The CDR3 spells CASSLYRGRADTQYF. CDR3 bases: TGTGCCAGCAGTTTATATCGCGGGAGGGCAGATACGCAGTATTTT.

The rearrangement links TRBV7-9 to TRBJ2-5; D is perhaps TRBD2 (6 bases). TRBJ2-7 matches the DNA end more closely, so the J call is doubtful. Germline CDR1 and CDR2: SEHNR and FQNEAQ (reference sequence). The CDR3 is 14 residues long. The CDR3, as DNA: TGTGCCAGCAGCTTAGGGGCGGGGTCCTACGAGCAGTACTTC. Residues: CASSLGAGSYEQYF.

The chain couples TRBV6-5 to TRBJ2-1, with D unclear. The germline gives CDR1 MNHEY, CDR2 SVGAGI. The length of the CDR3 is 11 residues. V shed 6 bases and J shed 6 bases, with 6 bases lying between them. The CDR3 region is CASRQINEQFF. CDR3 nucleotide sequence: TGTGCCAGCAGACAGATCAATGAGCAGTTCTTC.

The chain has TRBV9 and TRBJ2-7, with 8 bases aligning to TRBD2. Germline V lookup: CDR1 SGDLS, CDR2 YYNGEE. V was clipped by 4 bases and J by 3 bases; unmatched bases: 9. The CDR3 is 15 residues long. The CDR3 region has the DNA TGTGCCAGCAGCCTCCGTAGCGGGAAAAGCTACGAGCAGTACTTC. Encoded protein: CASSLRSGKSYEQYF.

The chain is built from TRBV27 and TRBJ2-3; TRBD1 aligns across 8 bases. Trimming took 5 bases from V and 5 from J; bases not matched to a gene: 12. Germline V lookup: CDR1 MNHEY, CDR2 SMNVEV (reference sequence). CDR3 size: 16 residues. CDR3 in amino acids: CASSDTTGGARDTQYF. CDR3 nucleotides: TGTGCCAGCAGTGACACCACAGGGGGAGCAAGAGATACGCAGTATTTT.

This clone was detected only a few times. V gene TRBV7-9 combines with J gene TRBJ1-2; D unresolved. Germline CDR1 SEHNR, CDR2 FQNEAQ (reference sequence). V lost 8 bases to trimming and J lost 3 bases, with 10 bases between them. CDR3 length: 12 residues. The CDR3 region is CASEGNDYGYTF. The DNA for the CDR3 is TGTGCCAGCGAGGGCAATGACTATGGCTACACCTTC.

The J gene is TRBJ2-3, the V gene TRBV28, with 7 bases fitting TRBD2. CDR1 is MDHEN and CDR2 is SYDVKM in the germline V gene. This CDR3 has 16 residues. V lost 5 bases and J lost 5; bases outside the gene matches: 13. The CDR3 reads CASSPRDYLSGDTQYF. CDR3 DNA sequence: TGTGCCAGCAGTCCCAGGGACTATTTATCAGGAGATACGCAGTATTTT.

This chain joins TRBV9 and TRBJ2-1; 11 nucleotides align to TRBD2. Germline CDR1 SGDLS, CDR2 YYNGEE. There are 15 residues in the CDR3. The V and J ends lost 0 bases and 7 bases, in that order; junction bases with no gene match: 3. The CDR3: CASSVATSGSNEQFF. DNA of the CDR3: TGTGCCAGCAGCGTAGCTACTAGCGGGAGTAATGAGCAGTTCTTC.

This clone has a handful of counts. The sample holds other DNA sequences that translate to the same CDR3. The genes are TRBV5-4 and TRBJ2-7, with 7 bases matching TRBD2. CDR3 size: 14 residues. J lost 0 bases, V lost 3 bases, and 3 bases had no gene match. In germline, CDR1 is SGHNT, CDR2 YYREEE (reference sequence). The CDR3: CASSSSGDSYEQYF. CDR3 DNA: TGTGCCAGCAGCTCCAGCGGGGACTCCTACGAGCAGTACTTC. Combining the CDR3 with reference TRBV5-4 and TRBJ2-7 gives the whole variable domain ETGVTQSPTHLIKTRGQQVTLRCSSQSGHNTVSWYQQALGQGPQFIFQYYREEENGRGNFPPRFSGLQFPNYSSELNVNALELDDSALYLCASSSSGDSYEQYFGPGTRLTVT.

The chain carries TRBV4-1 and TRBJ2-1; 9 bases align to TRBD2. V dropped 2 bases and J dropped 5; count of bases not matched to a gene: 7. The CDR3 is made up of 16 amino acids. Germline assignment: CDR1 MGHRA and CDR2 YSYEKL. CDR3 protein: CASSQQWPSGNNEQFF. The DNA for the CDR3 is TGCGCCAGCAGCCAACAATGGCCTAGCGGGAACAATGAGCAGTTCTTC.

The J gene is TRBJ2-4, the V gene TRBV28; a possible D gene is TRBD2 (5 bases). The CDR3 contains 16 residues. Trimming stripped 4 bases from V and 0 bases from J, with 13 bases between. CDR1 and CDR2 from the germline V gene are MDHEN and SYDVKM. CDR3 DNA: TGTGCCAGCAGTTCCACTCGGGGTACAGCCAAAAACATTCAGTACTTC. It encodes CASSSTRGTAKNIQYF.

The chain is built from TRBV4-3 and TRBJ1-1, with 8 nucleotides matching TRBD1. V trimming: 0 bases; J trimming: 11 bases; junction bases outside the gene matches: 17. The CDR3 spans 17 residues. The germline V gene has CDR1 LGHNA and CDR2 YSLEER. CDR3 bases: TGCGCCAGCAGCCAAGATCCCCAGGGGGCGCGTTCAGCGGAGGCTTTCTTT. Translating it yields CASSQDPQGARSAEAFF.

This clone was detected a few times. The V gene is TRBV30, the J gene TRBJ2-1; 11 nucleotides match TRBD1. V lost 3 bases to trimming and J lost 9 bases; unmatched junction nucleotides: 4. Germline CDR1 and CDR2: GTSNPN and SVGIG (reference sequence). This CDR3 comprises 13 residues. In DNA, the CDR3 is TGTGCCTGGAGCGGACAGGGGGCCACTGAGCAGTTCTTC. Its protein is CAWSGQGATEQFF.

The gene calls are TRBV5-4 and TRBJ2-1, with 13 nucleotides matching TRBD2. Germline assignment: CDR1 SGHNT and CDR2 YYREEE (reference sequence). With 4 bases clipped from V and 0 bases from J, the junction kept 7 bases outside the gene matches. The CDR3 consists of 18 residues. The CDR3 DNA sequence: TGTGCCAGCAGCAATAACGGACTAGCGGGAGTCTCCTACAATGAGCAGTTCTTC. Encoded protein: CASSNNGLAGVSYNEQFF.